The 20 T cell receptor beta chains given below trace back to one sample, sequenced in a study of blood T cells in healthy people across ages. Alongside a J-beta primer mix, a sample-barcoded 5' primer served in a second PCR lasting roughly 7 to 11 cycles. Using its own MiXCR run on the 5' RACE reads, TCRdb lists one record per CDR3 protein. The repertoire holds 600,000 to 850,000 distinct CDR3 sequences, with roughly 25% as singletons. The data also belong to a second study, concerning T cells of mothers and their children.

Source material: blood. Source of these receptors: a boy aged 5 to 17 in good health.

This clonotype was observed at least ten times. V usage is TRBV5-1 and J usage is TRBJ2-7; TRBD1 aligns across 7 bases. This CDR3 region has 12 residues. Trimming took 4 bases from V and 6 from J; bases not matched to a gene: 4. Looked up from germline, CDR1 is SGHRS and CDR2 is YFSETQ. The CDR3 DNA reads TGCGCCAGCAGCCTAAACAGGGGCGAGCAGTACTTC. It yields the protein CASSLNRGEQYF.

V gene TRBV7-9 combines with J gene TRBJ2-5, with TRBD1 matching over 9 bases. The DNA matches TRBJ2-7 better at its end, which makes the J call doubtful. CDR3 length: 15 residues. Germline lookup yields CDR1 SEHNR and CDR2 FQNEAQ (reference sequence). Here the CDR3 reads CASSPRGTGFYEQYF. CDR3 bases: TGTGCCAGCAGCCCTAGGGGGACAGGGTTCTACGAGCAGTACTTC.

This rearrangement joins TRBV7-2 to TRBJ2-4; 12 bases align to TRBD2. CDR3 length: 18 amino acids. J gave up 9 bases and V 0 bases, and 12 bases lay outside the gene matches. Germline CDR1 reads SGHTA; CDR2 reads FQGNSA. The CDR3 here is CASSLAPKTSGRFAIQYF. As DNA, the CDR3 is TGTGCCAGCAGCTTAGCGCCCAAGACTAGCGGGAGATTCGCCATTCAGTACTTC.

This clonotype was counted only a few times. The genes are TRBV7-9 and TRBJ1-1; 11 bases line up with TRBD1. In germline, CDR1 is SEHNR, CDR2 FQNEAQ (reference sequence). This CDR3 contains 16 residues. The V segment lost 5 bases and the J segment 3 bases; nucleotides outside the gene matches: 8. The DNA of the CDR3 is TGTGCCAGCAGCATTGGGACAGGGGGATGGGACACTGAAGCTTTCTTT. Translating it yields CASSIGTGGWDTEAFF.

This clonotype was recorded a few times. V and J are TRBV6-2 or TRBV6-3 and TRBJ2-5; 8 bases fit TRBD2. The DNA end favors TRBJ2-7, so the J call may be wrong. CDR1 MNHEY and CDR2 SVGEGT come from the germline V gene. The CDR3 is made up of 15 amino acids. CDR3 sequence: CASSYSGLESYEQYF. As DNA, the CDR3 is TGTGCCAGCAGTTACTCGGGACTAGAGAGCTACGAGCAGTACTTC.

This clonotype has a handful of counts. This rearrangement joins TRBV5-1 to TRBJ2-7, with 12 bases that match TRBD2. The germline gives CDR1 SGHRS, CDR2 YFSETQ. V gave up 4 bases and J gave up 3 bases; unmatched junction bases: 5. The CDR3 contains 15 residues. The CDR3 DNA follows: TGCGCCAGCAGCGGAGGACTAGCGGGGCGCTACGAGCAGTACTTC. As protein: CASSGGLAGRYEQYF.

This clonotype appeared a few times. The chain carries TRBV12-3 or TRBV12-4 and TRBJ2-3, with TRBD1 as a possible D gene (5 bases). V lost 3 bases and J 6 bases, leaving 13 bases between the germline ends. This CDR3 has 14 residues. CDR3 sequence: CASSFWQGEDTQYF. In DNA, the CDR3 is TGTGCCAGCAGTTTTTGGCAGGGCGAGGATACGCAGTATTTT.

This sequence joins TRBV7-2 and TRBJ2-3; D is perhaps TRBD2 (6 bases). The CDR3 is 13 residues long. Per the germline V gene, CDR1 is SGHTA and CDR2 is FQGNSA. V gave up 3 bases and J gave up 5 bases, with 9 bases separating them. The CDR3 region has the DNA TGTGCCAGCAGCTTGACTAGTCGAGATACGCAGTATTTT. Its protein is CASSLTSRDTQYF.

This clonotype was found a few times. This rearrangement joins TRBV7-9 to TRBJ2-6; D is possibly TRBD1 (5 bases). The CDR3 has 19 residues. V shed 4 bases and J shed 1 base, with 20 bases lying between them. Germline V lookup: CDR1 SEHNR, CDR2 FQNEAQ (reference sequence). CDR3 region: CASSYDSSVRSSGANVLTF. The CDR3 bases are TGTGCCAGCAGCTATGACAGCAGCGTAAGGTCTTCTGGGGCCAACGTCCTGACTTTC.

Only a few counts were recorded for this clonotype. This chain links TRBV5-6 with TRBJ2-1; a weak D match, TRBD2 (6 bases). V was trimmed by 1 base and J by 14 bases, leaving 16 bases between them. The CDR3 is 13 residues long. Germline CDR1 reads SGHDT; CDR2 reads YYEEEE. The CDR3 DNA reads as TGTGCCAGCAGCTTGAGGCGTCCCGGGGAGGAGTTCTTC. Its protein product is CASSLRRPGEEFF.

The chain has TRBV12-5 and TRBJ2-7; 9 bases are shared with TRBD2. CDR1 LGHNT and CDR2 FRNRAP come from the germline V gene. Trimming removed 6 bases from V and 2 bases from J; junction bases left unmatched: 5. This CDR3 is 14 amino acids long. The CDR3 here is CASGASGITYEQYF. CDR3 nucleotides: TGTGCTAGTGGGGCTAGCGGGATTACCTACGAGCAGTACTTC.

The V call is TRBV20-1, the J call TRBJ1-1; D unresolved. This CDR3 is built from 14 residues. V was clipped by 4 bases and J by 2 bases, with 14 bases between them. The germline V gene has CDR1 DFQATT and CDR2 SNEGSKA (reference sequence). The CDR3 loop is CSAKDSSSNTEAFF. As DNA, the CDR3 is TGCAGTGCTAAAGACTCGTCAAGTAACACTGAAGCTTTCTTT.

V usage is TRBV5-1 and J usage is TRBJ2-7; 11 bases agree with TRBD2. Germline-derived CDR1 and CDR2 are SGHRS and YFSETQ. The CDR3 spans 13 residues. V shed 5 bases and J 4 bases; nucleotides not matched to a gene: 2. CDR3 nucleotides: TGCGCCAGCAGGATAGCGGGAGGGTACGAGCAGTACTTC. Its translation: CASRIAGGYEQYF.

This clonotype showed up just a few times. The CDR3 region is CASSSGTGGRYTF. The CDR3 DNA reads as TGTGCCAGCAGCTCCGGGACAGGGGGTAGATACACCTTC. The chain recombines TRBV11-2 with TRBJ1-2, with 11 positions matching TRBD1. The CDR3 covers 13 residues. V was pared by 4 bases and J by 11 bases, with 6 bases of the junction left unmatched. Germline lookup yields CDR1 SGHAT and CDR2 FQNNGV.

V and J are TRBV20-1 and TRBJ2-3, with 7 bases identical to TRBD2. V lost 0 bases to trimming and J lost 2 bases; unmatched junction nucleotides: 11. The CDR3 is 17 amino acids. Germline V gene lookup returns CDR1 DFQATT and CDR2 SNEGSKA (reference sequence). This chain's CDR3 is CSARDRRASGYTDTQYF. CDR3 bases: TGCAGTGCTAGAGATCGGCGGGCTAGCGGATACACAGATACGCAGTATTTT.

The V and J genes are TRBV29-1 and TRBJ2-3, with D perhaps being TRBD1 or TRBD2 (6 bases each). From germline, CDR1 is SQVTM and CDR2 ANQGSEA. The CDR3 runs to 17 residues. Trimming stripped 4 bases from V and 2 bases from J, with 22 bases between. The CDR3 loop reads CSVGGGQDFHYTDTQYF. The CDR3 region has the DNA TGCAGCGTTGGTGGGGGGCAGGACTTCCACTACACAGATACGCAGTATTTT.

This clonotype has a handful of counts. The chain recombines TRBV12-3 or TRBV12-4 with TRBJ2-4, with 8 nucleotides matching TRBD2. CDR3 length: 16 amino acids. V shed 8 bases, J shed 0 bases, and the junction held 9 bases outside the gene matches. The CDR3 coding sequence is TGTGCCAGCGTACCTCGGGAGGGCTTAGCCAAAAACATTCAGTACTTC. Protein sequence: CASVPREGLAKNIQYF.

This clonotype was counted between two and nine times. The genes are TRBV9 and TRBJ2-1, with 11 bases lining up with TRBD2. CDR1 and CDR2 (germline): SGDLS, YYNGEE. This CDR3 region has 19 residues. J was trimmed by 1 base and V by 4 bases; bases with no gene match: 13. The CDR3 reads CASSPPRSSGRGSYNEQFF. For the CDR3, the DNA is TGTGCCAGCAGCCCTCCCCGGAGTAGCGGGAGGGGGTCCTACAATGAGCAGTTCTTC.

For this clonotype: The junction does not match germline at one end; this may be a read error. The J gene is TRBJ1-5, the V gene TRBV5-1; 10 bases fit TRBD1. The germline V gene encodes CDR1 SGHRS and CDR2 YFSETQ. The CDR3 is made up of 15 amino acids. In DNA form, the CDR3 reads TGCGCCAGCAGCTTGGTGACAGGGGGCAATCAGTCCCAGCATTTT. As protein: CASSLVTGGNQSQHF.

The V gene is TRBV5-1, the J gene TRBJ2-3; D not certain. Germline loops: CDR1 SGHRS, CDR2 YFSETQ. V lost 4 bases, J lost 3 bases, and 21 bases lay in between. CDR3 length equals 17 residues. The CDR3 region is CASSLESRVRATDTQYF. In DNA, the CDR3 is TGCGCCAGCAGCCTGGAATCTCGAGTACGGGCAACAGATACGCAGTATTTT.